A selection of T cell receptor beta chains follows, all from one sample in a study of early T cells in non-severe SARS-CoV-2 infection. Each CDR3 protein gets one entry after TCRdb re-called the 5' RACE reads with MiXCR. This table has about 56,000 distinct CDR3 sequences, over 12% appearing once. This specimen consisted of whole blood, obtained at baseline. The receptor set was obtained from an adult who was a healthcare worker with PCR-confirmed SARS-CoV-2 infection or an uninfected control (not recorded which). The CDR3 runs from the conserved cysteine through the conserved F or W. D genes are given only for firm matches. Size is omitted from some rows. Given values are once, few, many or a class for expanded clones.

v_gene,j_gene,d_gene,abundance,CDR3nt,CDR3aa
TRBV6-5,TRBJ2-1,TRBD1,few,TGTGCCAGCAGTTACGGGACAGGGAGGAATGAGCAGTTCTTC,CASSYGTGRNEQFF
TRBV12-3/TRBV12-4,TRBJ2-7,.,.,TGTGCCAGCAGTTTGTTGAGGGGCGCAGCCGAGCAGTACTTC,CASSLLRGAAEQYF
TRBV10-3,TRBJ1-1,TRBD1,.,TGTGCCATCAGCTCCGGGACAGGGATGGATGAAGCTTTCTTT,CAISSGTGMDEAFF
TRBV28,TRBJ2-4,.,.,TGTGCCAGCGCCTTGAGACAGAACAAAAACATTCAGTACTTC,CASALRQNKNIQYF
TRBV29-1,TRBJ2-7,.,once,TGCAGCGTTGGGGGTGAGTCCTACGAGCAGTACTTC,CSVGGESYEQYF
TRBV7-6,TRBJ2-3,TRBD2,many,TGTGCCAGCAGTTCCCTAGCGGGAGCAGCCTCAGATACGCAGTATTTT,CASSSLAGAASDTQYF
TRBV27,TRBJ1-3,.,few,TGTGCCAGCAGCCCCCGCCGGACCGACAGGATAAGAGGAAACACCATATATTTT,CASSPRRTDRIRGNTIYF
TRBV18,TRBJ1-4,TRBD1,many,TGTGCCAGCTCACCAGGGACAGGGTGGAATGAAAAACTGTTTTTT,CASSPGTGWNEKLFF
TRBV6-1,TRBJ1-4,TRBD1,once,TGTGCCAGCGACCTGGGCGGGACAGTTAATGAAAAACTGCTTTTT,CASDLGGTVNEKLLF
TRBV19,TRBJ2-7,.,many,TGTGCCAGTAGCGAATCGGGGTTTATTTACGAGCAGTACTTC,CASSESGFIYEQYF
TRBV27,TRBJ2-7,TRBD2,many,TGTGCCAGTAGGCTAGCGGGTAGCCTTTACGAGCAGTACTTC,CASRLAGSLYEQYF
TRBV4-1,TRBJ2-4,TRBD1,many,TGCGCCAGCAGCCAAGAAGGGGGCGACCCCAATCAGTACTTC,CASSQEGGDPNQYF
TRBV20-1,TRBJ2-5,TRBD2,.,TGCAGTGCTCCCCATTCGGGGGGAACCGAGACCCAGTACTTC,CSAPHSGGTETQYF
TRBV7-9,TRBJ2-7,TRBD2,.,TGTGCCAGCAGCTTAAACCCGACGGGACTAGGCCACGAGCAGTACTTC,CASSLNPTGLGHEQYF
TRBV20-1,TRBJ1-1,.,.,TGCAGTGCTAACTCCCGACAGGTGAGGAACACTGAAGCTTTCTTT,CSANSRQVRNTEAFF
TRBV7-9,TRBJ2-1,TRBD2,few,TGTGCCAGCCACTGGACTAGCGGCAATGAGCAGTTCTTC,CASHWTSGNEQFF
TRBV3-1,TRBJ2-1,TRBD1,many,TGTGCCAGCAGCCAGTTCGTCGGGACAGGGGGTGAGCAGTTCTTC,CASSQFVGTGGEQFF
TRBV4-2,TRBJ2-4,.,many,TGTGCCAGCAGCCAATCCCGACTGGGCCCTGAGGGCATTCAGTACTTC,CASSQSRLGPEGIQYF
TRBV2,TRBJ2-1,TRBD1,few,TGTGCCAGCAGTTCCGTCCGGGACAGGGGATGGCATGAGCAGTTCTTC,CASSSVRDRGWHEQFF
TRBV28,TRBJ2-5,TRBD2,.,TGTGCCAGCAGTTCTCGGGGTGGCGGGAGAGGTTGGGTGGAGACCCAGTACTTC,CASSSRGGGRGWVETQYF
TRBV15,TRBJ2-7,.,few,TGTGCCACCAGCACAGGGGCCGGTGCGTACGAGCAGTACTTC,CATSTGAGAYEQYF
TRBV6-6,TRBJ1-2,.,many,TGTGCCAGCAGTTACCGAAGCGGGCCATTATATGGCTACACCTTC,CASSYRSGPLYGYTF
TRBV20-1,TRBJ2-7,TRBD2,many,TGCAGTGCTAGTAATGTAGCGGGAGGGTTCAACGAGCAGTACTTC,CSASNVAGGFNEQYF
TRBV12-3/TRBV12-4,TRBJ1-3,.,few,TGTGCCAGCAGTTGGGGGGTCTCTGGAAACACCATATATTTT,CASSWGVSGNTIYF
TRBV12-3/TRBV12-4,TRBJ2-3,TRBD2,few,TGTGCCAGTGGACTAGCGGGAGTGGATACGCAGTATTTT,CASGLAGVDTQYF
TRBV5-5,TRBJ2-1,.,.,TGTGCCAGCAACCGGCGGGCGGGGATAGGGACAGACCAAAAATACAATGAGCAGTTCTTC,CASNRRAGIGTDQKYNEQFF
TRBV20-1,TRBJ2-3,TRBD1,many,TGCAGTGCTAGACGAGATCCCGGGACAGGGGGCGCAGATACGCAGTATTTT,CSARRDPGTGGADTQYF
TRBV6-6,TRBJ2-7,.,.,TGTGCCAGCAGGAGGGGAGCCAAATTGGAGCAGTACTTC,CASRRGAKLEQYF
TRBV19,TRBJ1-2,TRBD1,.,TGTGCCAGTAGTATCAACAGGGGATATGAAAACTATGGCTACACCTTC,CASSINRGYENYGYTF
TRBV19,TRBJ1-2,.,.,TGTGCCAGTAGACTCTTTCACGGGACATCTAACTATGGCTACACCTTC,CASRLFHGTSNYGYTF
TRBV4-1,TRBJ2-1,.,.,TGCGCCAGCAGCCAAGATCAGGCAGGGACCTACAATGAGCAGTTCTTC,CASSQDQAGTYNEQFF
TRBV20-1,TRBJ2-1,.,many,TGCAGTGCTATCAGCAGGTCCTCCTACAATGAGCAGTTCTTC,CSAISRSSYNEQFF
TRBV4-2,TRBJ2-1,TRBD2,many,TGTGCCAGCAGCCAAGGGCTAGCGGGGGTTTACTCCTACAATGAGCAGTTCTTC,CASSQGLAGVYSYNEQFF
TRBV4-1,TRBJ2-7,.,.,TGCGCCAGCAGCCAACACGGGGGAACTTCCTACGAGCAGTACTTC,CASSQHGGTSYEQYF
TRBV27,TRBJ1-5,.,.,TGTGCCAGCAGTTTAGGGGGCGCGGGACAGCCCCAGCATTTT,CASSLGGAGQPQHF
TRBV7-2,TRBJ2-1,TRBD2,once,TGTGCCAGCAGCCCGCGACCACTAGCGGGGAGGAACAATGAACAGTTCTTC,CASSPRPLAGRNNEQFF
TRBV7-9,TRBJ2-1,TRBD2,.,TGTGCCAGCAGCCCCGGACTAGCGGGCTACAATGAGCAGTTCTTC,CASSPGLAGYNEQFF
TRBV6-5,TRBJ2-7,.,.,TGTGCCAGCAGTTACGAGGCGACAGAAGTTTCCTACGAGCAGTACTTC,CASSYEATEVSYEQYF
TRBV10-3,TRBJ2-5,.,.,TGTGCCATCAGTGAGCAACCAGAGACCCAGTACTTC,CAISEQPETQYF
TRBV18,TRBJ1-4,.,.,TGTGCCAGCCAGACGGACATTAATGAAAAACTGTTTTTT,CASQTDINEKLFF
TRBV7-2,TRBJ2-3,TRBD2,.,TGTGCCAGCAGCTTTTTTGGGCGGGAGTCTAGCACAGATACGCAGTATTTT,CASSFFGRESSTDTQYF
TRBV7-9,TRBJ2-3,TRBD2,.,TGTGCCAGCAGCTCGACTAGCGGGAGTCGTACAGATACGCAGTATTTT,CASSSTSGSRTDTQYF
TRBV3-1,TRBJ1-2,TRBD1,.,TGTGCCAGCAGCCAAAGGACAGGGGGCGATGGCTACACCTTC,CASSQRTGGDGYTF
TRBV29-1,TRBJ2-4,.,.,TGCAGCGTTGAAGGCGGTACCCGAGCCAAAAACATTCAGTACTTC,CSVEGGTRAKNIQYF
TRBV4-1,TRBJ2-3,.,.,TGCGCCAGCAGCCAAGAGTGGCCCGAGGATACGCAGTATTTT,CASSQEWPEDTQYF
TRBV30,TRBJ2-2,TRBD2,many,TGTGCCTGGAGTGTGGCGGGGAGGGTCGGGGAGCTGTTTTTT,CAWSVAGRVGELFF
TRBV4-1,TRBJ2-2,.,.,TGCGCCAGCAGCCAAGCCCCTGGTGGGGCGCTCCCCGGGGAGCTGTTTTTT,CASSQAPGGALPGELFF
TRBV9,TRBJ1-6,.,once,TGTGCCAGCAGCCGCGAGGCGGCAGAATATTCACCCCTCCACTTT,CASSREAAEYSPLHF
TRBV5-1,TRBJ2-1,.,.,TGCGCCAGCAGCTTGGACGGGAATGAGCAGTTCTTC,CASSLDGNEQFF
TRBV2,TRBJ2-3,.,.,TGTGCCAGCAGTTCGGGGAGCACAGATACGCAGTATTTT,CASSSGSTDTQYF
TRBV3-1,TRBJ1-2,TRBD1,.,TGTGCCAGCAGCCAAGATAACAGGGGTCATCCTCTATATGGCTACACCTTC,CASSQDNRGHPLYGYTF
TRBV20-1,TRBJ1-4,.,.,TGCAGTGCTAGGGAAGGGGGTGAAAAACTGTTTTTT,CSAREGGEKLFF
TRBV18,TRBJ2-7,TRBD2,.,TGTGCCAGCTCACCAATGACTAGCGTCTACGAGCAGTACTTC,CASSPMTSVYEQYF